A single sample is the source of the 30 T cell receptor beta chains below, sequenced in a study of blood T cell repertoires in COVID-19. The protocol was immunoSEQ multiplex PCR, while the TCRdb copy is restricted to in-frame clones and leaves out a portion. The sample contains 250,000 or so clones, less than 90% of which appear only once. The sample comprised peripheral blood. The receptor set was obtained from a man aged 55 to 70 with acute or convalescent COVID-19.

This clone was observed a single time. The CDR3 is CASSKARVSDGYTF. CDR3 nucleotide sequence: TGTGCCAGCAGCAAAGCGCGGGTATCGGATGGCTACACCTTC. This chain connects TRBV21-1 to TRBJ1-2. TRBV21-1 is marked as a pseudogene. The CDR3 has 14 residues.

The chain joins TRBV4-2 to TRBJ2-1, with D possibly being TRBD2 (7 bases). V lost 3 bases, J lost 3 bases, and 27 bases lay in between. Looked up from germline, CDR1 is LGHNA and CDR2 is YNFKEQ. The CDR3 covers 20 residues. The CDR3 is CASSQVGGPSPGGVYNEQFF. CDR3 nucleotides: TGTGCCAGCAGCCAGGTAGGAGGGCCCTCACCGGGGGGCGTCTACAATGAGCAGTTCTTC.

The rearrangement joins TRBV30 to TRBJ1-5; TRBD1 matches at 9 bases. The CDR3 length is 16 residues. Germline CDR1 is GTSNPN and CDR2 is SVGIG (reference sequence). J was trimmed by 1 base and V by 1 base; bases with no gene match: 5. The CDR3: CAWSADRGISNQPQHF. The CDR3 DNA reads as TGTGCCTGGAGTGCCGACAGGGGGATCAGCAATCAGCCCCAGCATTTT.

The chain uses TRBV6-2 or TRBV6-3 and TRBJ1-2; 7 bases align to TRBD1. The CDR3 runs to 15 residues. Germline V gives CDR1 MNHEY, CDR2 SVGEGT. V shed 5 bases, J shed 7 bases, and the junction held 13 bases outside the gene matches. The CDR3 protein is CASSLLGTENGGYTF. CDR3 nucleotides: TGTGCCAGCAGTCTACTCGGGACAGAGAACGGTGGCTACACCTTC.

The CDR3 DNA follows: TGTGCCAGCTCACCAAGAGACAGGGCGACCTACGAGCAGTACTTC. It is translated as CASSPRDRATYEQYF. V and J are TRBV18 and TRBJ2-7, with 7 bases identical to TRBD1. This CDR3 has 15 amino acids. V was clipped by 2 bases and J by 2 bases; unmatched bases: 6. Germline CDR1 KGHSH, CDR2 LQKENI. Full variable domain (rest looked up from reference TRBV18 and TRBJ2-7): NAGVMQNPRHLVRRRGQEARLRCSPMKGHSHVYWYRQLPEEGLKFMVYLQKENIIDESGMPKERFSAEFPKEGPSILRIQQVVRGDSAAYFCASSPRDRATYEQYFGPGTRLTVT.

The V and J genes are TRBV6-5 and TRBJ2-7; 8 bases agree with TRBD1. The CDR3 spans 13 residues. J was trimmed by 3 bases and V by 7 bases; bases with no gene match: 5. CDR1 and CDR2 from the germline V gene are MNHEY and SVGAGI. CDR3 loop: CASNLDRVYEQYF. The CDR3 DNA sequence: TGTGCCAGCAACCTGGACAGGGTCTACGAGCAGTACTTC.

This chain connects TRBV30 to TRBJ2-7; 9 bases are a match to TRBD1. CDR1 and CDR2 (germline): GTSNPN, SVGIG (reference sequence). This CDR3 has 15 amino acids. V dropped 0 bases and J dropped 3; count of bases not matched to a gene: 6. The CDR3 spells CAWSVGGTGIYEQYF. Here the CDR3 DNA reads TGTGCCTGGAGTGTCGGTGGGACAGGGATCTACGAGCAGTACTTC.

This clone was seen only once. The DNA for the CDR3 is TGTGCCAGCAGCGTAGTGAATAAGCCCGGGGAGCTGTTTTTT. Protein: CASSVVNKPGELFF. V and J are TRBV9 and TRBJ2-2; D gene unclear. Germline CDR1 and CDR2: SGDLS and YYNGEE. The CDR3 length is 14 residues. V lost 0 bases and J lost 6, with 9 bases in between.

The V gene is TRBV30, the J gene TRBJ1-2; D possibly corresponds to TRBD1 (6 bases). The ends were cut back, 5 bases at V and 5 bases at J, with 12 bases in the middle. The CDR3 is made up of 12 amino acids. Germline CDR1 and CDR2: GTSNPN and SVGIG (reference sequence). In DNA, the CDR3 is TGTGCCTGGGTAGGGACATCTTATGGCTACACCTTC. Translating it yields CAWVGTSYGYTF. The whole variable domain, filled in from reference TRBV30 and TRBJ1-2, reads SQTIHQWPATLVQPVGSPLSLECTVEGTSNPNLYWYRQAAGRGLQLLFYSVGIGQISSEVPQNLSASRPQDRQFILSSKKLLLSDSGFYLCAWVGTSYGYTFGSGTRLTVV.

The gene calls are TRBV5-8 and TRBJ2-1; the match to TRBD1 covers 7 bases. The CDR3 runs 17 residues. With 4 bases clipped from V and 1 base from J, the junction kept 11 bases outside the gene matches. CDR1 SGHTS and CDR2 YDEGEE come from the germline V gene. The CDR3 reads CASSTHRGARSYNEQFF. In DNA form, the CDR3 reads TGTGCCAGCAGCACCCACAGGGGTGCCCGATCCTACAATGAGCAGTTCTTC.

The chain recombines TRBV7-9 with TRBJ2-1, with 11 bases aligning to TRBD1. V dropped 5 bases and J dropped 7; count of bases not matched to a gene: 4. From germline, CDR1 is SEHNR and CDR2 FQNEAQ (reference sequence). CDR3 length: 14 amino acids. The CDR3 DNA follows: TGTGCCAGCAGCCTCGGACAGGGGGCGAATGAGCAGTTCTTC. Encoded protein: CASSLGQGANEQFF.

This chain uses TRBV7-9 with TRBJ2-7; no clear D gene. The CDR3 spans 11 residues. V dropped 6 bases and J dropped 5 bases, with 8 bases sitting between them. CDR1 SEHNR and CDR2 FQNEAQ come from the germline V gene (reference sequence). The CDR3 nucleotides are TGTGCCAGCAGAAGCTCGCACGAGCAGTACTTC. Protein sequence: CASRSSHEQYF.

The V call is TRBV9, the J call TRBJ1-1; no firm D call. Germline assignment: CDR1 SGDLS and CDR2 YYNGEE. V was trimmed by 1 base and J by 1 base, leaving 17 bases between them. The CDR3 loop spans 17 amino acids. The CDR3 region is CASSVSARRSGNTEAFF. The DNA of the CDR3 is TGTGCCAGCAGCGTATCGGCAAGGAGAAGTGGGAACACTGAAGCTTTCTTT.

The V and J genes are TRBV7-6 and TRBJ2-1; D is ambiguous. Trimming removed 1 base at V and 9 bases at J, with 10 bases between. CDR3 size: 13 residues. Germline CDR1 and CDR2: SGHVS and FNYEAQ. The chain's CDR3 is CASSLDGGGEQFF. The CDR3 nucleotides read TGTGCCAGCAGCTTAGACGGTGGTGGTGAGCAGTTCTTC.

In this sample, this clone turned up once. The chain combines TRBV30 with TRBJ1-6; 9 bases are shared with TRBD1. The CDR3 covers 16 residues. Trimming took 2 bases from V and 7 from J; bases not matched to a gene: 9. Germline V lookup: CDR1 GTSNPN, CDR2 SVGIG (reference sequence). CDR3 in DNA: TGTGCCTGGAGTCGACCGGGACAGGGTCGAAATTCACCCCTCCACTTT. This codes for CAWSRPGQGRNSPLHF.

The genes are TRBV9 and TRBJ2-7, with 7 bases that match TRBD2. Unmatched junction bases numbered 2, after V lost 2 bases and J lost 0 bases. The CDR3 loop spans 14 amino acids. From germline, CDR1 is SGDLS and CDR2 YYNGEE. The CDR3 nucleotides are TGTGCCAGCAGCGTTGGGGGGGACTCCTACGAGCAGTACTTC. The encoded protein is CASSVGGDSYEQYF.

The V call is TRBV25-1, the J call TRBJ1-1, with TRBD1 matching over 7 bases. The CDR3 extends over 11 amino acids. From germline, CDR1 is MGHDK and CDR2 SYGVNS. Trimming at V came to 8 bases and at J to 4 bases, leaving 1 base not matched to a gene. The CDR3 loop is CASHRGTEAFF. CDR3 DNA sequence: TGTGCCAGCCACAGGGGCACTGAAGCTTTCTTT.

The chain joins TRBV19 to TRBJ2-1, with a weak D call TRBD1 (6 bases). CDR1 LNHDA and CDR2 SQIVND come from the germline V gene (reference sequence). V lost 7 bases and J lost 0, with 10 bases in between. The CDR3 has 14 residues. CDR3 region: CASTGASSYNEQFF. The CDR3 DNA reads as TGTGCCAGTACAGGGGCTAGCTCCTACAATGAGCAGTTCTTC.

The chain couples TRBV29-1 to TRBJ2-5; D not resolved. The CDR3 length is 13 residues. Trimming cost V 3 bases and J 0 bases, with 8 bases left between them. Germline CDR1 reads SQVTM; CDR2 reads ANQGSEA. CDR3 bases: TGCAGCGTTGATGGCGGCAACCAAGAGACCCAGTACTTC. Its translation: CSVDGGNQETQYF.

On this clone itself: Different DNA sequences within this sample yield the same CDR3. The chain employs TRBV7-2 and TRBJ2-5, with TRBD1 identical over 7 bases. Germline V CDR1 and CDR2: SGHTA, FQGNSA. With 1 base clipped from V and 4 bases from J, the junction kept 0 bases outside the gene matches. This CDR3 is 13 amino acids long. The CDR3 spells CASSLGQGETQYF. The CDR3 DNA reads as TGTGCCAGCAGCTTAGGACAGGGAGAGACCCAGTACTTC.

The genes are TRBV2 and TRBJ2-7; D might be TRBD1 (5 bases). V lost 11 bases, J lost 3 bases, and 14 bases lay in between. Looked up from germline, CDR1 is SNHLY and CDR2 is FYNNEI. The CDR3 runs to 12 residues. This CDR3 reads CAGGQMHYEQYF. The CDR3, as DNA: TGTGCCGGCGGACAAATGCACTACGAGCAGTACTTC.

The DNA of the CDR3 is TGTGCCAGCAGCCCCCGGGGGACAGGGGGCACAGATACGCAGTATTTT. It is translated as CASSPRGTGGTDTQYF. This chain connects TRBV9 to TRBJ2-3; 10 bases are a match to TRBD1. Germline CDR1 reads SGDLS; CDR2 reads YYNGEE. After removal of 4 bases from V and 1 base from J, the junction contained 6 bases not matched to a gene. The CDR3 covers 16 residues. The whole variable domain, remainder taken from reference TRBV9 and TRBJ2-3, is DSGVTQTPKHLITATGQRVTLRCSPRSGDLSVYWYQQSLDQGLQFLIQYYNGEERAKGNILERFSAQQFPDLHSELNLSSLELGDSALYFCASSPRGTGGTDTQYFGPGTRLTVL.

The DNA of the CDR3 is TGTGCCAGCAGTTACTCTTGGGACAGGGGGCAGGACGAGCAGTACTTC. It yields the protein CASSYSWDRGQDEQYF. V and J are TRBV6-5 and TRBJ2-7; 12 bases map to TRBD1. The CDR3 sequence is 16 residues long. In germline, CDR1 is MNHEY, CDR2 SVGAGI. V gave up 0 bases and J gave up 5 bases; unmatched junction bases: 5.

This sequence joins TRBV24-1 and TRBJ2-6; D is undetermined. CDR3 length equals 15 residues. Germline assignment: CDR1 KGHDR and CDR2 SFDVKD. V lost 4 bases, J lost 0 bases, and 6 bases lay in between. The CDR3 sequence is CATSDASSGANVLTF. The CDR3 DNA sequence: TGTGCCACCAGTGACGCGAGCTCTGGGGCCAACGTCCTGACTTTC.

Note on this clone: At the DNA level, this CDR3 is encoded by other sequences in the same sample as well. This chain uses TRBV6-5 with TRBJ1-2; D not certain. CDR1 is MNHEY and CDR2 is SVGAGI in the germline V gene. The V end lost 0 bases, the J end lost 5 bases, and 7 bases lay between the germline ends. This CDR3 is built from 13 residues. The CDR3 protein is CASSYSTGYGYTF. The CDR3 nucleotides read TGTGCCAGCAGTTACTCGACGGGGTATGGCTACACCTTC.

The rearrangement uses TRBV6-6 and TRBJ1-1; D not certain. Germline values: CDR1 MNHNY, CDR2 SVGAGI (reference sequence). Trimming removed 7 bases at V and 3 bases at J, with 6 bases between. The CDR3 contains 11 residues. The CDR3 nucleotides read TGTGCCAGCAAGGGAGACACTGAAGCTTTCTTT. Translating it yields CASKGDTEAFF.

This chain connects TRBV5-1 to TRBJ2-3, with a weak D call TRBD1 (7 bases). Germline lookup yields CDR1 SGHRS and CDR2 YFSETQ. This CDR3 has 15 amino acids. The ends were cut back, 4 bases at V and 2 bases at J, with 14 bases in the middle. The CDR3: CASSAGTAYTDTQYF. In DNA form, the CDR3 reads TGCGCCAGCAGCGCGGGGACAGCGTACACAGATACGCAGTATTTT.

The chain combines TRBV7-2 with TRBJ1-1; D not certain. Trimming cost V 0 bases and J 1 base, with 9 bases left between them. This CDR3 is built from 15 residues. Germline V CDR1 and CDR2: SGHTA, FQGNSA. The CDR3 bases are TGTGCCAGCAGCTTAGCCGTGGTCGGGAACACTGAAGCTTTCTTT. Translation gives CASSLAVVGNTEAFF.

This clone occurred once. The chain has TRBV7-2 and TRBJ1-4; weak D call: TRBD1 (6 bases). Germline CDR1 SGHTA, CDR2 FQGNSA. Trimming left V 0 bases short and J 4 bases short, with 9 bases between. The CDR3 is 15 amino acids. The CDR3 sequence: CASSLARGFNEKLFF. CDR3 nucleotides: TGTGCCAGCAGCTTAGCTAGGGGGTTTAATGAAAAACTGTTTTTT.

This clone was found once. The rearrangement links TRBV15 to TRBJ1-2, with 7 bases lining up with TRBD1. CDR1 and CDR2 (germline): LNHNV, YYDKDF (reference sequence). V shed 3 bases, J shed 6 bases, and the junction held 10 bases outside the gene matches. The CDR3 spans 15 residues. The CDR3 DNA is TGTGCCACCAGCAGGTTAATGGAGGGGGCGCATGGCTACACCTTC. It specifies CATSRLMEGAHGYTF.